This T cell receptor beta chain stems from a study of T cell responses to AZD1222 COVID-19 vaccine. CDR3 length: 13 amino acids. Trimming removed 5 bases from V and 6 bases from J, with 13 bases in between. In germline, CDR1 is SGHTA, CDR2 FQGNSA. Turning to this clone: Its antigen is still unknown.

Analyses pooled second doses at about 4 or about 12 weeks. Regarding the study as a whole: Repertoires were collected only later (after the peak T cell response had occurred).

Profiled with immunoSEQ multiplex PCR; TCRdb holds only in-frame clones, not every one. The table includes tens of thousands of clones, around 80% detected once. This receptor was identified in an adult who received the AZD1222 COVID-19 vaccine. The V call is TRBV7-2, the J call TRBJ1-1; D is possibly TRBD1 (5 bases). This sample comprised peripheral blood, obtained 28 days after the second AZD1222 dose. In DNA, the CDR3 is TGTGCCAGCAGCCGAGGGGTTGGGGCTGAAGCTTTCTTT. Translation gives CASSRGVGAEAFF.